Listed below are T cell receptor beta chains from one sample, sequenced in a study of OX40 agonist ivuxolimab in advanced cancers. Clones were sequenced by immunoSEQ multiplex PCR, and TCRdb holds only the in-frame ones, with some missing. The sample holds about 72,000 clones, 88% seen once. The input for sequencing was CD4+ or CD8+ T cells sorted from blood, taken in a trial of the OX40 agonist ivuxolimab. All receptors derive from an adult with an advanced solid tumor such as melanoma, head and neck, liver or kidney cancer. The conserved cysteine and the conserved F or W are not part of the CDR3 here. Fields, in order: V gene, J gene, CDR3 protein.

TRBV18,TRBJ1-2,ASSPEPALNYGYT
TRBV7-9,TRBJ2-4,ASSRPRAKNIQY
TRBV5-6,TRBJ1-4,ASSRQGVEKLF
TRBV7-9,TRBJ2-1,ASSRAQSYNEQF
TRBV25-1,TRBJ2-3,ASSRRDITDTQY
TRBV7-2,TRBJ2-2,ASSLTSGNTGELF
TRBV19,TRBJ2-1,ASSPNIGTGRNEQF
TRBV5-1,TRBJ2-1,ASSLAGTSGTEQF
TRBV27,TRBJ1-5,ASSFSGTIGNQPQH
TRBV2,TRBJ2-7,ASSVGRTAYEQY
TRBV7-7,TRBJ2-1,ASSPSIAGSYNEQF
TRBV29-1,TRBJ2-1,SVVVSYNEQF
TRBV25-1,TRBJ2-7,ASSEASGRLAEQY
TRBV18,TRBJ2-2,ASSPQGDTGELF
TRBV28,TRBJ2-1,ASSIGSRLDEQF
TRBV28,TRBJ2-7,ASRRSGEAGEQY
TRBV7-8,TRBJ2-1,ASSPGTSQHNEQF
TRBV5-1,TRBJ2-7,ASSLQAGPYEQY
TRBV19,TRBJ2-2,ASSIVGITHTGELF
TRBV11-2,TRBJ2-3,ASSLSGTSTDTQY